Below, one T cell receptor beta chain is given with its context. Its target is not known. The sample is drawn from a study of T cell responses to AZD1222 COVID-19 vaccine. Broader study findings: Clonal diversity may have been underestimated, and the donors were mostly white British, with more females than males. Spike-specific TCR breadth rose after two AZD1222 doses, and depth rose as well. Reports say nearly half of spike-specific TCRs go after unmutated variant regions. Baseline testing showed seropositivity in only six AZD1222 recipients.

Produced via immunoSEQ multiplex PCR; TCRdb's table is partial and in-frame only. The sample has 150,000 to 200,000 clones, about 92% seen once; the top ten hold around 3.6%. Germline CDR1 is SNHLY and CDR2 is FYNNEI. Trimming took 6 bases from V and 0 from J, leaving 13 bases between them. This CDR3 contains 15 residues. The chain recombines TRBV2 with TRBJ2-3; D is uncertain. The material was peripheral blood, obtained 28 days after the second dose of the MenACWY control vaccine. The clonotype was recovered from an adult who received the MenACWY meningococcal vaccine as a control. The CDR3 loop reads CASRLDSISTDTQYF. The CDR3 coding sequence is TGTGCCAGCAGATTAGACTCCATTAGCACAGATACGCAGTATTTT.